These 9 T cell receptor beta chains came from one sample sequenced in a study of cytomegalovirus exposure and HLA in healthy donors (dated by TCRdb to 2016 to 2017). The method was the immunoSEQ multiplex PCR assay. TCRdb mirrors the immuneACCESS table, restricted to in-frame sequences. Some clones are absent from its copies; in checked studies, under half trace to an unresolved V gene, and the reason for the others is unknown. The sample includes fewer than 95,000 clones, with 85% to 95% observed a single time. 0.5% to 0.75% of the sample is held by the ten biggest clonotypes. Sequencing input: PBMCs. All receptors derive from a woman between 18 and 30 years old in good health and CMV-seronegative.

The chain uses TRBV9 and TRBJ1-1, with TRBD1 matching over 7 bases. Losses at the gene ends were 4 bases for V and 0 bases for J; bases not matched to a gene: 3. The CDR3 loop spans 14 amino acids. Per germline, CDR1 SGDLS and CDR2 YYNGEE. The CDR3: CASSTTGMNTEAFF. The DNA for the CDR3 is TGTGCCAGCAGCACGACAGGGATGAACACTGAAGCTTTCTTT.

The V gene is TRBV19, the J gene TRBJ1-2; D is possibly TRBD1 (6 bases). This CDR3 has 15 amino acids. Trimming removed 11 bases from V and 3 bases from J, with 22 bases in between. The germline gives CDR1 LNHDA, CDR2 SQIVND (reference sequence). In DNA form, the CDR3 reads TGTGCCTCAAGAAACGCACAGGGTTTGGACTATGGCTACACCTTC. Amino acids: CASRNAQGLDYGYTF.

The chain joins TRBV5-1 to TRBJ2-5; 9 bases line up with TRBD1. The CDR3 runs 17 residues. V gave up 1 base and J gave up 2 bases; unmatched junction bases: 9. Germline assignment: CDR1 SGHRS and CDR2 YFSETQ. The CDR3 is CASSLFLWDREQETQYF. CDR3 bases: TGCGCCAGCAGCTTGTTTCTTTGGGACAGGGAACAAGAGACCCAGTACTTC.

As DNA, the CDR3 is TGTGCCAGCTCTTATGGGCGGGGGGACACAGATACGCAGTATTTT. This codes for CASSYGRGDTDTQYF. This sequence joins TRBV6-6 and TRBJ2-3, with 8 bases identical to TRBD2. The germline gives CDR1 MNHNY, CDR2 SVGAGI (reference sequence). With 8 bases clipped from V and 2 bases from J, the junction kept 9 bases outside the gene matches. CDR3 length: 15 amino acids.

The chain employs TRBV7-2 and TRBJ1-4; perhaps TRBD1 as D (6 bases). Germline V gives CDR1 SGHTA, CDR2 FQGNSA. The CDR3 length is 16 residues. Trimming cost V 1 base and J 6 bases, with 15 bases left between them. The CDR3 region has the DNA TGTGCCAGCAGCTTAGTCGCAGGGGCCACAGATGAAAAACTGTTTTTT. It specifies CASSLVAGATDEKLFF.

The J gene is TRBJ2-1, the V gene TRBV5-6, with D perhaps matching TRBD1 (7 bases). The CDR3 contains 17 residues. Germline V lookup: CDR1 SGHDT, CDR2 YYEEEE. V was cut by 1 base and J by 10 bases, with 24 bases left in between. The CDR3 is CASSLLAGGFYRGEQFF. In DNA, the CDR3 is TGTGCCAGCAGCTTGTTGGCAGGGGGGTTCTATCGGGGGGAGCAGTTCTTC.

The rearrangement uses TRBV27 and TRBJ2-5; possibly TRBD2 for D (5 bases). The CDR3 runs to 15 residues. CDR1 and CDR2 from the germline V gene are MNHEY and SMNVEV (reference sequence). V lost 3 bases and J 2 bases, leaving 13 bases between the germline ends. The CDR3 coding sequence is TGTGCCAGCAGTTTCCGAGGAGCGGTACAAGAGACCCAGTACTTC. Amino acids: CASSFRGAVQETQYF.

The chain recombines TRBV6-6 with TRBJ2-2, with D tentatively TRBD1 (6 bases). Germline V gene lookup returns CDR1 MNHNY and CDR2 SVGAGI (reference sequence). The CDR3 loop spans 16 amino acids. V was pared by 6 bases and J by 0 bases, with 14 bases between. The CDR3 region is CASRDAQGANTGELFF. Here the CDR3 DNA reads TGTGCCAGCAGGGACGCACAGGGCGCGAACACCGGGGAGCTGTTTTTT.

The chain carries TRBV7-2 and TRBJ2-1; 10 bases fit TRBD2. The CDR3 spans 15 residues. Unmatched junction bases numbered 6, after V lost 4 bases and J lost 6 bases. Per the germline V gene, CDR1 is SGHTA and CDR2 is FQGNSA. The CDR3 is CASSSTSGVPNEQFF. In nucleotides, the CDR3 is TGTGCCAGCAGCTCAACTAGCGGGGTACCCAATGAGCAGTTCTTC.